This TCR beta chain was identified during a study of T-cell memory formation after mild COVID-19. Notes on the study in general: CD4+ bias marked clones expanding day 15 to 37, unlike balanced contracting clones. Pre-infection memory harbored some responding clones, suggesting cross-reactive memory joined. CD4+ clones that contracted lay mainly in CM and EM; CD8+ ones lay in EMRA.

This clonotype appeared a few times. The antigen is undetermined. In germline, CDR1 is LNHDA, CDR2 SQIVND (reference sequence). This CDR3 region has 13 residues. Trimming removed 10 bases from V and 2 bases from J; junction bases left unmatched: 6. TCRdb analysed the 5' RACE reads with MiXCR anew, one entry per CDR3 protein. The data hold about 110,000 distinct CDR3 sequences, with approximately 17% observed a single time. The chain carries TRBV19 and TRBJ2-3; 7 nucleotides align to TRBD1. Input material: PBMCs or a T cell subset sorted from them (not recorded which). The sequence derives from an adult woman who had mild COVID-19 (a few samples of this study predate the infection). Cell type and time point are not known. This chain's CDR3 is CANRTGVTDTQYF. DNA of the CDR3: TGTGCCAATCGGACAGGAGTCACAGATACGCAGTATTTT.